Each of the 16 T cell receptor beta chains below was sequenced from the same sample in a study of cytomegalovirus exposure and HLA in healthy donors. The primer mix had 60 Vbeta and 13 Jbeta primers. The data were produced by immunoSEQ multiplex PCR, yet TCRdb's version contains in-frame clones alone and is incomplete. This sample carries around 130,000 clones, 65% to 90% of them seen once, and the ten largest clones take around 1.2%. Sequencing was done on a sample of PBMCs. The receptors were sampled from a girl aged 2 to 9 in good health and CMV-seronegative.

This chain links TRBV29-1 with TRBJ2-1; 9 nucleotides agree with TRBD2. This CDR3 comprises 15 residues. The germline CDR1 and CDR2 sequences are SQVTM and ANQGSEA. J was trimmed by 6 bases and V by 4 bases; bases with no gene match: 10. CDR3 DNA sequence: TGCAGCGTTGTAGGCGGGAGGGCCCAGGGCAATGAGCAGTTCTTC. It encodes CSVVGGRAQGNEQFF.

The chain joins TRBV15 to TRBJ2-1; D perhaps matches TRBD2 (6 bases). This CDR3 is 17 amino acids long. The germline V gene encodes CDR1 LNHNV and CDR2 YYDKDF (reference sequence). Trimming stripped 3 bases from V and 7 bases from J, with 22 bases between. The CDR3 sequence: CATSRPDWGGMGNEQFF. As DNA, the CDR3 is TGTGCCACCAGCAGGCCCGACTGGGGAGGCATGGGGAATGAGCAGTTCTTC. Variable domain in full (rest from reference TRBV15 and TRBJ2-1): DAMVIQNPRYQVTQFGKPVTLSCSQTLNHNVMYWYQQKSSQAPKLLFHYYDKDFNNEADTPDNFQSRRPNTSFCFLDIRSPGLGDTAMYLCATSRPDWGGMGNEQFFGPGTRLTVL.

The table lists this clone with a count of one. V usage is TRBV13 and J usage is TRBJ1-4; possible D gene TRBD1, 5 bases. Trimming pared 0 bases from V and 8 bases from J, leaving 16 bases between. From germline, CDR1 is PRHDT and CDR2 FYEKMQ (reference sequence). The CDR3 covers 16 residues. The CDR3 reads CASSLGRGMMGEKLFF. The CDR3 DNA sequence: TGTGCCAGCAGCTTAGGTCGGGGGATGATGGGAGAAAAACTGTTTTTT.

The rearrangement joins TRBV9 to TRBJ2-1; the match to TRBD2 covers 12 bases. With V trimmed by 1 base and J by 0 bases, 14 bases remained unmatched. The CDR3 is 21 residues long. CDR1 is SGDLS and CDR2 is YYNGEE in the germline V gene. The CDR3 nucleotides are TGTGCCAGCAGCGTACCTCTAGCGGGAGGGCCGTATCTGAGCTCCTACAATGAGCAGTTCTTC. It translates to CASSVPLAGGPYLSSYNEQFF.

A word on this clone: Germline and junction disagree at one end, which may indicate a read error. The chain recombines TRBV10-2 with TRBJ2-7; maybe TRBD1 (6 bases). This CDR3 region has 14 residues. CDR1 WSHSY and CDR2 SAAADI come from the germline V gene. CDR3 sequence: CASSAETGSYEQHF. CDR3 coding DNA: TGCGCCAGCAGTGCGGAAACAGGGTCCTACGAGCAGCACTTC.

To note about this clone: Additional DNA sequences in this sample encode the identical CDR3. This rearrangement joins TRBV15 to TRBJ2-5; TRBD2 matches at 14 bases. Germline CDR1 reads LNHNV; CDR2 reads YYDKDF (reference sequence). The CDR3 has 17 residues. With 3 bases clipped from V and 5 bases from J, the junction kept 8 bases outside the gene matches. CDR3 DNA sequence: TGTGCCACCAGCAGGTCAGGACTAGCGGGGGGCCGGGAGACCCAGTACTTC. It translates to CATSRSGLAGGRETQYF.

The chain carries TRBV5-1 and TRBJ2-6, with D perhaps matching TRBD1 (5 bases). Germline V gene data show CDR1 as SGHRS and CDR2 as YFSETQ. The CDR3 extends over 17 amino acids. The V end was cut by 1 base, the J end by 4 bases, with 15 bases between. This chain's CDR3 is CASSLMAGQAGANVLTF. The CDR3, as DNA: TGCGCCAGCAGCTTGATGGCAGGGCAAGCAGGGGCCAACGTCCTGACTTTC. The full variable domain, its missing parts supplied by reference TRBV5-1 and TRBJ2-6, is KAGVTQTPRYLIKTRGQQVTLSCSPISGHRSVSWYQQTPGQGLQFLFEYFSETQRNKGNFPGRFSGRQFSNSRSEMNVSTLELGDSALYLCASSLMAGQAGANVLTFGAGSRLTVL.

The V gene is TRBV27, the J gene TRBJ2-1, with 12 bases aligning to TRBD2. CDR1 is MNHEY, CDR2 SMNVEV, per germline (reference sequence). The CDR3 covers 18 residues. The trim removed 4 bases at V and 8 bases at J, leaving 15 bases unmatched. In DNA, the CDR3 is TGTGCCAGCAGTTCTGCCTTGTCTCTAGCGGGGGGGTTCTATGAGCAGTTCTTC. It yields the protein CASSSALSLAGGFYEQFF.

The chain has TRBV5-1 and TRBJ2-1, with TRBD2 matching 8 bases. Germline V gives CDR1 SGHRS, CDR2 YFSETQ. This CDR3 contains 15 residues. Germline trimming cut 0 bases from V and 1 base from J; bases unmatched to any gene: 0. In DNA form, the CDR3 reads TGCGCCAGCAGCTTGGGCGGGAGGTCCTACAATGAGCAGTTCTTC. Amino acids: CASSLGGRSYNEQFF.

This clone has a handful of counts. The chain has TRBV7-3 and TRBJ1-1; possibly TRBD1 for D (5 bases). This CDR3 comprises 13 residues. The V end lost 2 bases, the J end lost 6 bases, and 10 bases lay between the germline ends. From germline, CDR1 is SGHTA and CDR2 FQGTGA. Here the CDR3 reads CASSLLGLPEAFF. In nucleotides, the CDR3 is TGTGCCAGCAGCTTACTGGGGCTCCCTGAAGCTTTCTTT.

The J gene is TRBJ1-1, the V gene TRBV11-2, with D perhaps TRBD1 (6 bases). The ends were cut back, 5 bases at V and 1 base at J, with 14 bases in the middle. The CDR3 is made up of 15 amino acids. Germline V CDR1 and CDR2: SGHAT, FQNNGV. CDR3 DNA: TGTGCCAGCAGCCCTTCCGGGACACCGAACACTGAAGCTTTCTTT. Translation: CASSPSGTPNTEAFF.

The CDR3 is CASSPIFSATYGYTF. As DNA, the CDR3 is TGCGCCAGCAGCCCAATATTTAGCGCTACCTATGGCTACACCTTC. V is TRBV4-1 and J is TRBJ1-2; D gene uncertain. The germline V gene has CDR1 MGHRA and CDR2 YSYEKL. Trimming pared 4 bases from V and 4 bases from J, leaving 16 bases between. CDR3 size: 15 residues.

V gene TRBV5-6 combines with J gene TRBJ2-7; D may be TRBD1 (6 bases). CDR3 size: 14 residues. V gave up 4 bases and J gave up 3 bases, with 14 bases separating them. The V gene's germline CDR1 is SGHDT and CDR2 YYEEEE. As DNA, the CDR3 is TGTGCCAGCAGCGCTGGACAGTGGGGCTACGAGCAGTACTTC. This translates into CASSAGQWGYEQYF.

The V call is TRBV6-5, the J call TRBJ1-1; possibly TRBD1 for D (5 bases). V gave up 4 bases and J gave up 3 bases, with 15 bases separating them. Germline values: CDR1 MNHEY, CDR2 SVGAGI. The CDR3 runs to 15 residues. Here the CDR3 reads CASSSPGLRDTEAFF. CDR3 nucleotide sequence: TGTGCCAGCAGTTCTCCAGGGCTCCGGGACACTGAAGCTTTCTTT.

The CDR3 DNA sequence: TGTGCCAGCAGCTTGGCAGGCGGGAGGCCATCCTACGAGCAGTACTTC. Encoded protein: CASSLAGGRPSYEQYF. V usage is TRBV5-4 and J usage is TRBJ2-7; 8 bases match TRBD2. V lost 0 bases and J lost 1; bases outside the gene matches: 6. The CDR3 covers 16 residues. The germline V gene has CDR1 SGHNT and CDR2 YYREEE (reference sequence).

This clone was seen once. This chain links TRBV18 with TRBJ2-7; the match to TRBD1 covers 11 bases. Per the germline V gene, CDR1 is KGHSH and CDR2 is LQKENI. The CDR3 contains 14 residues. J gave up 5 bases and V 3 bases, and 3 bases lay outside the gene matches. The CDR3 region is CASSPGTGGNEQYF. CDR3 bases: TGTGCCAGCTCACCCGGGACAGGGGGGAACGAGCAGTACTTC.